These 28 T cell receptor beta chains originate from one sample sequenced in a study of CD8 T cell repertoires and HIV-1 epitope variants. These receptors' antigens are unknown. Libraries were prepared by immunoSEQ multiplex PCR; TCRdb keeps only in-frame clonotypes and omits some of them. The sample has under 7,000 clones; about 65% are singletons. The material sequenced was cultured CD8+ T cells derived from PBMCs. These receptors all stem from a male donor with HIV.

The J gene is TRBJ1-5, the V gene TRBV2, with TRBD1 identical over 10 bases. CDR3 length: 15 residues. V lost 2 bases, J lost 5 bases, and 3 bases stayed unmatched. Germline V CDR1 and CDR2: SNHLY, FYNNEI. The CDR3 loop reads CASSEKGTGDQPQHF. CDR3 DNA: TGTGCCAGCAGTGAAAAAGGGACAGGGGATCAGCCCCAGCATTTT. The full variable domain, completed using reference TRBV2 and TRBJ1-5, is EPEVTQTPSHQVTQMGQEVILRCVPISNHLYFYWYRQILGQKVEFLVSFYNNEISEKSEIFDDQFSVERPDGSNFTLKIRSTKLEDSAMYFCASSEKGTGDQPQHFGDGTRLSIL.

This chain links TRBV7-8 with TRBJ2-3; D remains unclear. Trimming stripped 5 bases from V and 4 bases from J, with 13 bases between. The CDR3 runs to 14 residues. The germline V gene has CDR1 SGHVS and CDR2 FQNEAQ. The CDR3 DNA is TGTGCCAGCAGCCCCCGATATGGGGCAGATACGCAGTATTTT. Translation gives CASSPRYGADTQYF.

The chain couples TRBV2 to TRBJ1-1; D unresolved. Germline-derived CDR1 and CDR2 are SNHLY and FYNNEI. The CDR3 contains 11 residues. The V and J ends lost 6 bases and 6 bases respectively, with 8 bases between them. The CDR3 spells CASSPTPEAFF. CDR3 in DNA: TGTGCCAGCAGCCCTACCCCTGAAGCTTTCTTT.

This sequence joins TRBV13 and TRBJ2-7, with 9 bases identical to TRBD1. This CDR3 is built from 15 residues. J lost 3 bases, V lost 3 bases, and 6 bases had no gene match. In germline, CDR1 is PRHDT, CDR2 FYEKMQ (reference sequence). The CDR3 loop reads CASSLETGGFYEQYF. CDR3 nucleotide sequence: TGTGCCAGCAGCTTGGAGACAGGGGGTTTCTACGAGCAGTACTTC.

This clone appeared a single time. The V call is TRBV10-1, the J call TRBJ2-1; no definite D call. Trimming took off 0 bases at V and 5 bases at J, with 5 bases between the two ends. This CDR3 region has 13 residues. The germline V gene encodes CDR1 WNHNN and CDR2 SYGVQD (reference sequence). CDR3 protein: CASSESYDNEQFF. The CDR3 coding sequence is TGCGCCAGCAGTGAGTCGTACGACAATGAGCAGTTCTTC.

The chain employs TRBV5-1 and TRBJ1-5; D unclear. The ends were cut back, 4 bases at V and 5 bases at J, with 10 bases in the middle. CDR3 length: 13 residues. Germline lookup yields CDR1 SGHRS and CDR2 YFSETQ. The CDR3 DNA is TGCGCCAGCAGCAGGTCCGTGGATCAGCCCCAGCATTTT. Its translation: CASSRSVDQPQHF.

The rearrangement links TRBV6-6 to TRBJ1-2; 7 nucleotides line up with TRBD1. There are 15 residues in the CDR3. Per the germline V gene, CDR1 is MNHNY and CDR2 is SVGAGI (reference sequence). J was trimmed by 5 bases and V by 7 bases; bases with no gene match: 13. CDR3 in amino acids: CASTAQPGGGYGYTF. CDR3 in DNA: TGTGCCAGCACCGCCCAGCCAGGGGGTGGGTATGGCTACACCTTC.

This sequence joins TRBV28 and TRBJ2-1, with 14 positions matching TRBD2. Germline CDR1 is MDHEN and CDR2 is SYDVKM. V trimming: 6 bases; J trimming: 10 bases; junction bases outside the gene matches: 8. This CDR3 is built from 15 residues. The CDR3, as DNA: TGTGCCAGCAGGCCGGGACTAGCGGGAGTAGGCGAGCAGTTCTTC. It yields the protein CASRPGLAGVGEQFF.

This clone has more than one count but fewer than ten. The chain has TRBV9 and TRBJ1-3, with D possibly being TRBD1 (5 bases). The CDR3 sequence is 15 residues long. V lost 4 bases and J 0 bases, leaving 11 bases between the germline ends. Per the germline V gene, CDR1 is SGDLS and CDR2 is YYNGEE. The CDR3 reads CASSPGQVSGNTIYF. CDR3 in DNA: TGTGCCAGCAGCCCCGGACAAGTCTCTGGAAACACCATATATTTT.

The CDR3 loop reads CATRHIRREWVLAGPISYEQYF. CDR3 sequence (DNA): TGTGCCACCAGACATATTAGAAGGGAGTGGGTACTAGCGGGACCTATCTCCTACGAGCAGTACTTC. This chain links TRBV27 with TRBJ2-7, with 10 bases identical to TRBD2. Trimming removed 10 bases from V and 0 bases from J; junction bases left unmatched: 30. The CDR3 runs 22 residues. Germline V gene data show CDR1 as MNHEY and CDR2 as SMNVEV (reference sequence).

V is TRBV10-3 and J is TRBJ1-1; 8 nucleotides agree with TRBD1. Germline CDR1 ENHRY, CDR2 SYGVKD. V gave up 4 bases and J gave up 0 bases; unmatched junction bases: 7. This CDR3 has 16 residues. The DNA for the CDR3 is TGTGCCATCAGTGCACAGGGGGGTTTAGTGAACACTGAAGCTTTCTTT. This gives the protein CAISAQGGLVNTEAFF.

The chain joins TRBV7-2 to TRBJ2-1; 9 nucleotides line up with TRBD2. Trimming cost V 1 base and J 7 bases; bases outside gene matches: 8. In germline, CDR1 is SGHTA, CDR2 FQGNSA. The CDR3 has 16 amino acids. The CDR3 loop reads CASSLVGLAGMNEQFF. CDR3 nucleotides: TGTGCCAGCAGCTTAGTAGGGCTAGCGGGGATGAATGAGCAGTTCTTC. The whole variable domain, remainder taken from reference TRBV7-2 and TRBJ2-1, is GAGVSQSPSNKVTEKGKDVELRCDPISGHTALYWYRQSLGQGLEFLIYFQGNSAPDKSGLPSDRFSAERTGGSVSTLTIQRTQQEDSAVYLCASSLVGLAGMNEQFFGPGTRLTVL.

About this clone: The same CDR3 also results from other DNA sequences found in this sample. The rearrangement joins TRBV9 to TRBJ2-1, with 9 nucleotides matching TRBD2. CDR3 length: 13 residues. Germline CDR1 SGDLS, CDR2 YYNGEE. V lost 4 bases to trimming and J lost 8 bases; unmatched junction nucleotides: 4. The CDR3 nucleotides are TGTGCCAGCAGCAAAATAGCGGGAGATGAGCAGTTCTTC. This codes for CASSKIAGDEQFF.

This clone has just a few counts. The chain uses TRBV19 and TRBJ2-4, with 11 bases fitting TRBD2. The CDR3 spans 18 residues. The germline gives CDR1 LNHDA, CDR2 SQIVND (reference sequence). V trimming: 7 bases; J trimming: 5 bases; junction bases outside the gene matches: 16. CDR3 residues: CASNDRRWGGLAENIQYF. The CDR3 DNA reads TGTGCCAGTAACGATCGGAGGTGGGGGGGACTAGCGGAAAACATTCAGTACTTC.

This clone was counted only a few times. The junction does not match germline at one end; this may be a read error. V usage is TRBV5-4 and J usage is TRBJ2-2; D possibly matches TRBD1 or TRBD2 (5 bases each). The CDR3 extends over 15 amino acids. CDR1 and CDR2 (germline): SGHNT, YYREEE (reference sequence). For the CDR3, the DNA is TGTGCCAGCAGTTTGGCAGGGAGCCACACCGGGGAGCTGTTTTTT. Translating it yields CASSLAGSHTGELFF.

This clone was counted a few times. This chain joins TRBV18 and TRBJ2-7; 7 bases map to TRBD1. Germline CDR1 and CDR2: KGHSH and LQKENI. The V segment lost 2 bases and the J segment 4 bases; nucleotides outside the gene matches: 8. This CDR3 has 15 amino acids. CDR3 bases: TGTGCCAGCTCACCATCTCAAGGGGGCCTTTACGAGCAGTACTTC. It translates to CASSPSQGGLYEQYF. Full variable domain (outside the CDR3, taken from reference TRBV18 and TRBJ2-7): NAGVMQNPRHLVRRRGQEARLRCSPMKGHSHVYWYRQLPEEGLKFMVYLQKENIIDESGMPKERFSAEFPKEGPSILRIQQVVRGDSAAYFCASSPSQGGLYEQYFGPGTRLTVT.

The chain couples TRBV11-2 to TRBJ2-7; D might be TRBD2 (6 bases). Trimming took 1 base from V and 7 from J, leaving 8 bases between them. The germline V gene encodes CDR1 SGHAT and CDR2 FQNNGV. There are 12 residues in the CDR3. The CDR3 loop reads CASSLAGVEQYF. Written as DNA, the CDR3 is TGTGCCAGCAGCTTAGCGGGGGTAGAGCAGTACTTC.

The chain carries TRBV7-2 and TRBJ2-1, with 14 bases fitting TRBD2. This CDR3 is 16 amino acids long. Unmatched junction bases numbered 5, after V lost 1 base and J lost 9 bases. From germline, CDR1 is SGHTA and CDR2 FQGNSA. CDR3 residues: CASSLDGTSGGSEQFF. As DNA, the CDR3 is TGTGCCAGCAGCTTAGATGGGACTAGCGGGGGTAGTGAGCAGTTCTTC.

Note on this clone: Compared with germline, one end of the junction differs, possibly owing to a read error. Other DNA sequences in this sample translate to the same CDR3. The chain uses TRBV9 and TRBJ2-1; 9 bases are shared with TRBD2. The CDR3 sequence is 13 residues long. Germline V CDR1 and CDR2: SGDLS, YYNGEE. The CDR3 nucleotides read TGCGCCAGCAGCAAAATAGCGGGAGATGAGCAGTTCTTC. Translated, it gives CASSKIAGDEQFF.

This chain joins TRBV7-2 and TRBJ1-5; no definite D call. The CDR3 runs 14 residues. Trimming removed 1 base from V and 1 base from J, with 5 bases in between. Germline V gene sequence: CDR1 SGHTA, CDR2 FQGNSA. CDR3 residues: CASSLELSNQPQHF. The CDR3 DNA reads TGTGCCAGCAGCTTAGAGTTGAGCAATCAGCCCCAGCATTTT.

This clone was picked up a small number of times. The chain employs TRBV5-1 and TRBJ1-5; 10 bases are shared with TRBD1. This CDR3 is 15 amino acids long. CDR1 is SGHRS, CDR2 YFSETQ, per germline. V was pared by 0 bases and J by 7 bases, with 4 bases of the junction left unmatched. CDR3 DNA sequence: TGCGCCAGCAGCTTGGAGGGGACAGGGGCCCAGCCCCAGCATTTT. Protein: CASSLEGTGAQPQHF.

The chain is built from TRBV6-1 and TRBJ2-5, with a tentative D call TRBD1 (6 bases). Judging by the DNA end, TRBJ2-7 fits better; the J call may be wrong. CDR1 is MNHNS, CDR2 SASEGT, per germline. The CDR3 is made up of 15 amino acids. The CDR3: CASSELAGVFYEQYF. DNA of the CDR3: TGTGCCAGCAGTGAACTCGCAGGGGTCTTCTACGAGCAGTACTTC.

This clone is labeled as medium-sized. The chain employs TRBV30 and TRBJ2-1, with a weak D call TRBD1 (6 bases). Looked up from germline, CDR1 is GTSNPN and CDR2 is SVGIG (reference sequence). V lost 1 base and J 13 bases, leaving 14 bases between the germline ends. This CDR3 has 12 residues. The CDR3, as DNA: TGTGCCTGGAGTGAGGGGGAACAGCTCCAGTTCTTC. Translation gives CAWSEGEQLQFF.

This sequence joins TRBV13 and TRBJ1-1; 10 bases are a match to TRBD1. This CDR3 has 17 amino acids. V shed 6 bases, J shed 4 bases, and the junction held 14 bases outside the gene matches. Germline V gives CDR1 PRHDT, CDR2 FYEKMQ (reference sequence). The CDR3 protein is CASSSPGTGVISTEAFF. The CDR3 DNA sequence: TGTGCCAGCAGTTCCCCCGGGACAGGGGTGATTTCCACTGAAGCTTTCTTT.

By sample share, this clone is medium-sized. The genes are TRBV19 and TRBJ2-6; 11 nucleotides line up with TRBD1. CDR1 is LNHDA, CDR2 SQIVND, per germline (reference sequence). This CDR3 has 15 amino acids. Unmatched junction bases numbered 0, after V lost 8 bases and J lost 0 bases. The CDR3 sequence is CASGTGGSGANVLTF. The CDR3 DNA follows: TGTGCCAGTGGGACAGGGGGCTCTGGGGCCAACGTCCTGACTTTC.

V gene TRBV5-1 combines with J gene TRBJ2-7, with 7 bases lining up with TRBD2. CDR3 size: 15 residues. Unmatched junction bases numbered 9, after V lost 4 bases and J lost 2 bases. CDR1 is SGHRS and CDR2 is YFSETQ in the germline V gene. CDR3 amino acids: CASSPEGGGAYEQYF. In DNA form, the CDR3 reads TGCGCCAGCAGCCCCGAAGGCGGGGGAGCCTACGAGCAGTACTTC.

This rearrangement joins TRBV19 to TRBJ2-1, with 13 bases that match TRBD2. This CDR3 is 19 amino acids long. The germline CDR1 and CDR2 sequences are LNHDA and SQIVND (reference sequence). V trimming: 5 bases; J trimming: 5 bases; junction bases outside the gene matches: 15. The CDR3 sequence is CASSDRLGTSGNRDNEQFF. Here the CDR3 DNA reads TGTGCCAGTAGTGACAGGCTCGGGACTAGCGGGAATCGAGACAATGAGCAGTTCTTC.

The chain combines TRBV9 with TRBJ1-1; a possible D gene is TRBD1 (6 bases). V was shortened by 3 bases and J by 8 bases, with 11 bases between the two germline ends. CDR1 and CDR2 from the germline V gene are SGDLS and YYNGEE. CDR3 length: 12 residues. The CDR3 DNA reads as TGTGCCAGCAGCGAACAGGGTACGGAAGCTTTCTTT. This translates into CASSEQGTEAFF.